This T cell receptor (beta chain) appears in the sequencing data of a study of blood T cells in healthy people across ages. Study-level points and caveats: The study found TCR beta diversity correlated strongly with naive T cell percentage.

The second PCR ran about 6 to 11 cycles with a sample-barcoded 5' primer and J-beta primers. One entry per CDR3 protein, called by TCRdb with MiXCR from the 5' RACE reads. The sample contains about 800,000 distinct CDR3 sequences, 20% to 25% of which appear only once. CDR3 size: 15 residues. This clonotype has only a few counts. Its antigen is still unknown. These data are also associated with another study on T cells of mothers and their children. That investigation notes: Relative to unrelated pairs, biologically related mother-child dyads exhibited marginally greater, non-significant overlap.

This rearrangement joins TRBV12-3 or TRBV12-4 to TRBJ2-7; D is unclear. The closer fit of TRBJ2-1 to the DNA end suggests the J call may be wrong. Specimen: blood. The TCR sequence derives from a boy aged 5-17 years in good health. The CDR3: CASSLGLLPYNEQFF. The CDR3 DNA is TGTGCCAGCAGTTTAGGACTGCTCCCTTACAATGAGCAGTTCTTC.